Reported below is one TCR beta chain. The data stem from a study of blood T cell repertoires in COVID-19. Study-wide background: In each case, the material was cDNA or gDNA derived from T cells, B-cell-depleted T cells, or PBMCs.

From germline, CDR1 is LNHDA and CDR2 SQIVND (reference sequence). This CDR3 is 15 amino acids long. Trimming pared 6 bases from V and 8 bases from J, leaving 22 bases between. Source study methods: It was from reference gene primer amplification that nucleated cell counts were estimated. TCRdb keeps only in-frame clones here, not all; method: immunoSEQ multiplex PCR. D and trimming were read from the DNA, whereas the V and J calls and clone size are those reported in that table. The sample includes 250,000 or so clones, 84% of them seen just once. The V call is TRBV19, the J call TRBJ1-2; D may be TRBD1 (5 bases). The material sequenced was peripheral blood. The receptor was isolated from a woman in her 40s who had recovered from COVID-19. The CDR3 region is CASRNRRGSMEGYTF. Written as DNA, the CDR3 is TGTGCCAGTAGAAATAGGAGGGGCAGCATGGAGGGCTACACCTTC.